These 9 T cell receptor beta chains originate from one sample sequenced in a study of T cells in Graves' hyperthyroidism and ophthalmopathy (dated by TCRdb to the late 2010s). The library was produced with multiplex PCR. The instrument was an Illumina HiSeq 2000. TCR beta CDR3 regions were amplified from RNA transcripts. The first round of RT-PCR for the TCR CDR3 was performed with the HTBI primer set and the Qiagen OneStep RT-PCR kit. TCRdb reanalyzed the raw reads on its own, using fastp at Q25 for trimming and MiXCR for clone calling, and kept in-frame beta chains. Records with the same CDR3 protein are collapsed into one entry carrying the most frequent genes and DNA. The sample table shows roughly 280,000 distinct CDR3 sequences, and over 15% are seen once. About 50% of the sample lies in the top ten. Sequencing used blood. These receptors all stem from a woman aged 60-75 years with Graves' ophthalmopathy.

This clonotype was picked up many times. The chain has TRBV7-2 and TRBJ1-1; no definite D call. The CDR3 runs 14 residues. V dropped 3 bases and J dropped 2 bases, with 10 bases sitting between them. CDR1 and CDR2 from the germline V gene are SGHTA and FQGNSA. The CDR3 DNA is TGTGCCAGCAGCTTGTCTTGGACCAACACTGAAGCTTTCTTT. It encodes CASSLSWTNTEAFF.

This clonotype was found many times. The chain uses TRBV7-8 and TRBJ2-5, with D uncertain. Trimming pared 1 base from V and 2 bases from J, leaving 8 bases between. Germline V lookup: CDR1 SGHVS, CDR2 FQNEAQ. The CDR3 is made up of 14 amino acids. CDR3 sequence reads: CASSLGGKQETQYF. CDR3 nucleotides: TGTGCCAGCAGCTTAGGTGGCAAACAAGAGACCCAGTACTTC.

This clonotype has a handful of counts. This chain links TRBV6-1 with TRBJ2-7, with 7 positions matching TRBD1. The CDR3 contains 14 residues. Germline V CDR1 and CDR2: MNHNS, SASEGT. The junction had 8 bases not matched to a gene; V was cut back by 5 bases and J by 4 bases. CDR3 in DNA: TGTGCCAGCAGTCACCGGACAGGAGAATACGAGCAGTACTTC. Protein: CASSHRTGEYEQYF.

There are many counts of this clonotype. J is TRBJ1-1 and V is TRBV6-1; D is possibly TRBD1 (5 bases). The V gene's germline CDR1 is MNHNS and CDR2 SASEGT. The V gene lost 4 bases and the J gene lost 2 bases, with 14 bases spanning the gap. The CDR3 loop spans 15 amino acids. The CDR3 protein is CASSAPDRGNTEAFF. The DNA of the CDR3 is TGTGCCAGCAGTGCCCCTGATAGGGGAAACACTGAAGCTTTCTTT.

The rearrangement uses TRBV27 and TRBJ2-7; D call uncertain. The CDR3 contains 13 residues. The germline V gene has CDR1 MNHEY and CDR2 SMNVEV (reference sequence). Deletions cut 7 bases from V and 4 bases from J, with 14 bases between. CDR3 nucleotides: TGTGCCAGCAAACCCCGGGCTGGGTACGAGCAGTACTTC. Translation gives CASKPRAGYEQYF.

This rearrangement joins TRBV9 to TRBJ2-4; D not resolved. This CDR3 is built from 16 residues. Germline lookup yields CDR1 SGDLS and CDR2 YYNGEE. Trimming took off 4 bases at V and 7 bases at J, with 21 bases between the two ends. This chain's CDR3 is CASSPDMGVKMNIQYF. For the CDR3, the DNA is TGTGCCAGCAGCCCCGACATGGGTGTGAAGATGAACATTCAGTACTTC.

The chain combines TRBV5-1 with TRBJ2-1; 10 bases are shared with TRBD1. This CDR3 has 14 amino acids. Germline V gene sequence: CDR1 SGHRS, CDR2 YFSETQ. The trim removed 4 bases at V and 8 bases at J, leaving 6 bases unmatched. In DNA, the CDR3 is TGCGCCAGCAGCCGGGGGACAGGGGACCATGAGCAGTTCTTC. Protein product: CASSRGTGDHEQFF.

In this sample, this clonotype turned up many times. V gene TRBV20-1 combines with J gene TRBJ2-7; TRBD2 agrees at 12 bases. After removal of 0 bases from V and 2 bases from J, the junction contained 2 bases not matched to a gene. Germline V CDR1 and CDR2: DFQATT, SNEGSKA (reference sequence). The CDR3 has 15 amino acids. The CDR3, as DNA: TGCAGTGCTAGAGATCTAGCGGGGGGGCCCTACGAGCAGTACTTC. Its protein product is CSARDLAGGPYEQYF.

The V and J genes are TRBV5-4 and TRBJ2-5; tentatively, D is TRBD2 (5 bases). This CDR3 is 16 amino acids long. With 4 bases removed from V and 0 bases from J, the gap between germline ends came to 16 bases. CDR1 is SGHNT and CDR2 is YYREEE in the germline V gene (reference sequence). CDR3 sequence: CASSPKIRGNQETQYF. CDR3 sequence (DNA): TGTGCCAGCAGCCCTAAGATTCGGGGAAACCAAGAGACCCAGTACTTC.